This T cell receptor (beta chain) came from a study of shared clonotypes between healthy human individuals. As for the study in general: Each donor's CD8 memory used one plate, CD8 naive two, each CD4 subset three.

With respect to this clone: Its matching antigen is unknown.

At deep level, the assay was performed. Measured with immunoSEQ multiplex PCR; TCRdb has only the in-frame clones, and not every one. The data contain 2 million to 3 million clones, more than 80% of them seen just once; the ten biggest clones take up 0.11% to 0.15%. Study outcomes and limitations: Relative to memory subsets, naive subsets generally showed larger estimated richness. Non-shared clonotypes had lower generation probabilities than those shared by all four donors.

Sequences were obtained from naive CD4+ T cells sorted from blood. Subset indicated: CD45RA+ positively selected. The receptor was isolated from a man aged 18-30 years in good health.

This CDR3 reads CSVVGGGRDTQYF. The CDR3 bases are TGCAGCGTTGTCGGGGGAGGGAGAGATACGCAGTATTTT. The V and J genes are TRBV29-1 and TRBJ2-3; 7 positions match TRBD2. The CDR3 is 13 residues long. Trimming at V came to 4 bases and at J to 5 bases, leaving 6 bases not matched to a gene. Germline V lookup: CDR1 SQVTM, CDR2 ANQGSEA.